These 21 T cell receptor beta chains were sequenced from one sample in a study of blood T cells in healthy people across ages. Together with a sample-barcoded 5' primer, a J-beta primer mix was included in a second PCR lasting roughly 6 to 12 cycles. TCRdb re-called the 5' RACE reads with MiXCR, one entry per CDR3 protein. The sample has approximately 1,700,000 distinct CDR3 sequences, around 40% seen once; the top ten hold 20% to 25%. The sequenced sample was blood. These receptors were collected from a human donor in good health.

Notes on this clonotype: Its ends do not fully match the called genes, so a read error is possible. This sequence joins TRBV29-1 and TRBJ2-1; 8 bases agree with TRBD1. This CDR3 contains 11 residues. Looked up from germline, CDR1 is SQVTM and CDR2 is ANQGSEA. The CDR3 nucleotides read TGCAGCCCCACAGGGGGGCATGAGCAGTCCTTC. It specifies CSPTGGHEQSF.

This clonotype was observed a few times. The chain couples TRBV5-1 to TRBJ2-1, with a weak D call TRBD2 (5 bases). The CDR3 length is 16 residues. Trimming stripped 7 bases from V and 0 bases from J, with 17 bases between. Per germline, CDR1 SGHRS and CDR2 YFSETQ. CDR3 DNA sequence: TGCGCCAGCGGTCGGCGGGCAGAAAGCTCCTACAATGAGCAGTTCTTC. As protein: CASGRRAESSYNEQFF.

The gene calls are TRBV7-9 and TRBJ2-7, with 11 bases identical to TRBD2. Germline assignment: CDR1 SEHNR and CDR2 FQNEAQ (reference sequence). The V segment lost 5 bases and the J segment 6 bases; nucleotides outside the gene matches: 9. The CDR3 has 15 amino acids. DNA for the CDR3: TGTGCCAGCAGCGCACATAGCGGGGGGGTTTCCGAGCAGTACTTC. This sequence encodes CASSAHSGGVSEQYF. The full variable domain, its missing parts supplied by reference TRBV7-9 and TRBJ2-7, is DTGVSQNPRHKITKRGQNVTFRCDPISEHNRLYWYRQTLGQGPEFLTYFQNEAQLEKSRLLSDRFSAERPKGSFSTLEIQRTEQGDSAMYLCASSAHSGGVSEQYFGPGTRLTVT.

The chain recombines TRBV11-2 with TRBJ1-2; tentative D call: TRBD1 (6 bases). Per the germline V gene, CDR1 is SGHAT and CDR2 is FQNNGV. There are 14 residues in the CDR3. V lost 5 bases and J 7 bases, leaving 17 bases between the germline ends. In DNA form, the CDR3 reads TGTGCCAGCAGCCCCGCCCCAGGGGTCGGTGGCTACACCTTC. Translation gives CASSPAPGVGGYTF.

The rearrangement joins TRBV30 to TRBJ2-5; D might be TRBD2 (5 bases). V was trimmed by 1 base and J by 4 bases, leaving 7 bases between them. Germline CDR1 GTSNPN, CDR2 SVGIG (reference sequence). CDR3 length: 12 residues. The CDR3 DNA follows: TGTGCCTGGAGTGCACTAGGAGAGACCCAGTACTTC. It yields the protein CAWSALGETQYF.

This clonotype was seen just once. CDR3 DNA sequence: TGTGCCAGCGGCCCCAGGAGCGGGGGTTGGGAGACCCAGTACTTC. Residues: CASGPRSGGWETQYF. The chain has TRBV9 and TRBJ2-5; the match to TRBD2 covers 8 bases. CDR1 and CDR2 (germline): SGDLS, YYNGEE. V dropped 7 bases and J dropped 5; count of bases not matched to a gene: 13. The CDR3 runs to 15 residues.

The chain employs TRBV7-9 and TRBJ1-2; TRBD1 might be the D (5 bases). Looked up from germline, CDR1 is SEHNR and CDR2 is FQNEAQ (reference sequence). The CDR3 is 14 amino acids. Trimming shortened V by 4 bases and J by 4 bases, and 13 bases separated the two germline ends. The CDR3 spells CASSSADSAYGYTF. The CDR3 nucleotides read TGTGCCAGCAGCTCAGCTGACAGTGCCTATGGCTACACCTTC.

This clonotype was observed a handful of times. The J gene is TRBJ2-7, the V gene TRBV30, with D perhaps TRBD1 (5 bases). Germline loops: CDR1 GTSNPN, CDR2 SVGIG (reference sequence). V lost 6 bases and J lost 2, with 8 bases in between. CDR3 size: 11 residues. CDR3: CACDRPYEQYF. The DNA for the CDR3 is TGTGCCTGCGACAGACCCTACGAGCAGTACTTC.

Here the CDR3 reads CASSLGTGQGLIEQFF. The DNA of the CDR3 is TGCGCCAGCAGCTTGGGCACGGGACAGGGGCTGATTGAGCAGTTCTTC. This chain joins TRBV5-1 and TRBJ2-1, with 10 bases matching TRBD1. V shed 0 bases and J 9 bases; nucleotides not matched to a gene: 9. The CDR3 is made up of 16 amino acids. Looked up from germline, CDR1 is SGHRS and CDR2 is YFSETQ.

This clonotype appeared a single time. The CDR3 coding sequence is TGTGCCAGCAGCTCAAGGGGGCAGGGTTTCACAGATACGCAGTATTTT. Amino acids: CASSSRGQGFTDTQYF. The J gene is TRBJ2-3, the V gene TRBV11-1, with TRBD1 matching 7 bases. Germline CDR1 is SGHAT and CDR2 is FQDESV (reference sequence). V shed 4 bases, J shed 2 bases, and the junction held 9 bases outside the gene matches. This CDR3 has 16 amino acids.

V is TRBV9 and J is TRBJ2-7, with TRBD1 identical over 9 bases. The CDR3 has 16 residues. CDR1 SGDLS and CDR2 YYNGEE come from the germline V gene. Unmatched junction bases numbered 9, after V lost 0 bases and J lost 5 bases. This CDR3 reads CASSVGAGQGYDEQYF. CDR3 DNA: TGTGCCAGCAGCGTAGGCGCGGGACAGGGATATGACGAGCAGTACTTC.

CDR3 sequence reads: CASRGAGTGSYNEQYF. CDR3 sequence (DNA): TGTGCCAGCAGGGGAGCCGGGACAGGCTCCTACAATGAGCAGTACTTC. V gene TRBV6-2 or TRBV6-3 combines with J gene TRBJ2-1; 8 bases line up with TRBD1. With the DNA end fitting TRBJ2-7 better, the J assignment may be wrong. In germline, CDR1 is MNHEY, CDR2 SVGEGT. The CDR3 length is 16 residues.

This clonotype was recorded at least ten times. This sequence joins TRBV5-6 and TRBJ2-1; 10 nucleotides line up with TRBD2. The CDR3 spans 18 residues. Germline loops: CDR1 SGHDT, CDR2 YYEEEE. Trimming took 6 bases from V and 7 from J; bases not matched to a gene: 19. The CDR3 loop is CASTPGQRGGRLNNEQFF. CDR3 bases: TGTGCCAGCACCCCTGGCCAGCGGGGGGGCAGGTTGAATAATGAGCAGTTCTTC.

CDR3 in DNA: TGCAGTGCTAGAGATCTTCGGGGGACTGACTATGGCTACACCTTC. Its protein is CSARDLRGTDYGYTF. The V gene is TRBV20-1, the J gene TRBJ1-2, with D possibly TRBD1 on 5 matching bases. This CDR3 region has 15 residues. CDR1 and CDR2 from the germline V gene are DFQATT and SNEGSKA (reference sequence). V was pared by 0 bases and J by 3 bases, with 14 bases between.

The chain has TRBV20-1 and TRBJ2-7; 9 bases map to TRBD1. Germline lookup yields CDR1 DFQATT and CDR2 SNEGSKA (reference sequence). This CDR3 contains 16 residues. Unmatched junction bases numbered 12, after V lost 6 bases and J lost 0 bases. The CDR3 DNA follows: TGCAGTGCCAAGAAGGAGCCGGGACAGGGCTCCTACGAGCAGTACTTC. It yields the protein CSAKKEPGQGSYEQYF.

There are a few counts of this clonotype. The CDR3 region has the DNA TGCGCCAGCAGCCAAGATAGGCAGGGCAGGGAGACCCAGTACTTC. It encodes CASSQDRQGRETQYF. This chain links TRBV4-3 with TRBJ2-5, with D possibly being TRBD1 (5 bases). The CDR3 has 15 residues. Germline V gene lookup returns CDR1 LGHNA and CDR2 YSLEER. Trimming shortened V by 0 bases and J by 5 bases, and 13 bases separated the two germline ends.

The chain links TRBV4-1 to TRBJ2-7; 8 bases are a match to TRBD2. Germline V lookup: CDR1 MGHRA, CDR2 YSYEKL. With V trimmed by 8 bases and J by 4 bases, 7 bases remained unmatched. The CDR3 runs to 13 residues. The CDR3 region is CASRNSGAYEQYF. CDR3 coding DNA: TGCGCCAGCCGCAATAGCGGGGCTTACGAGCAGTACTTC.

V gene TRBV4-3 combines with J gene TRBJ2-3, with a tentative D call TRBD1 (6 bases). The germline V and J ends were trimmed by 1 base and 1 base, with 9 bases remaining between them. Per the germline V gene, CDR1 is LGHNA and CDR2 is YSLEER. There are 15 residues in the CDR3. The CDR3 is CASSQGWGRTDTQYF. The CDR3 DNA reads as TGCGCCAGCAGCCAAGGTTGGGGGCGCACAGATACGCAGTATTTT.

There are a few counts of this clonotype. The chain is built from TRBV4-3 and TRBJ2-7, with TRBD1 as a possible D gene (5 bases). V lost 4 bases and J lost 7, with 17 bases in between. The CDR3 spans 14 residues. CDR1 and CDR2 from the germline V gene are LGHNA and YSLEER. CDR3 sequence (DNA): TGCGCCAGCAGCCTTAGCAGGGTTTCTTTAGAGCAGTACTTC. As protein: CASSLSRVSLEQYF.

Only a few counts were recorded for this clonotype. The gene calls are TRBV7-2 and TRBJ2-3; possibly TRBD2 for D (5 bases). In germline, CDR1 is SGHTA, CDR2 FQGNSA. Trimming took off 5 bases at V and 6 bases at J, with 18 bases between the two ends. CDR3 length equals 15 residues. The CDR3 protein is CASSPQQRTFDTQYF. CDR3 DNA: TGTGCCAGCAGCCCCCAACAGAGGACTTTTGATACGCAGTATTTT.

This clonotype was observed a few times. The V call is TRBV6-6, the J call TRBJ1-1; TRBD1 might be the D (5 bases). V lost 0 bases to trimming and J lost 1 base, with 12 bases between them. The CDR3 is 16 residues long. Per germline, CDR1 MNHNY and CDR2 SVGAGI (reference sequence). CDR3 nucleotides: TGTGCCAGCAGTTACTCGATAGGGACGGCGAACACTGAAGCTTTCTTT. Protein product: CASSYSIGTANTEAFF.